Each of the 16 T cell receptor beta chains below was sequenced from the same sample in a study of early T cells in non-severe SARS-CoV-2 infection. TCRdb used MiXCR to reprocess the 5' RACE reads, holding one entry per CDR3 protein. The profile covers 30,000 to 40,000 distinct CDR3 sequences, with around 7% appearing a single time and about 13% taken by the ten largest. The source was whole blood, collected at baseline. The receptors here all came from an adult who was a healthcare worker with PCR-confirmed SARS-CoV-2 infection or an uninfected control (not recorded which).

The V and J genes are TRBV29-1 and TRBJ1-1; D is unclear. V shed 7 bases and J shed 3 bases, with 12 bases lying between them. CDR1 is SQVTM and CDR2 is ANQGSEA in the germline V gene. The CDR3 contains 12 residues. Here the CDR3 reads CSANRGYTEAFF. The CDR3 nucleotides read TGCAGCGCGAACCGGGGTTACACTGAAGCTTTCTTT.

The gene calls are TRBV7-3 and TRBJ2-1; D remains unclear. This CDR3 region has 13 residues. Germline values: CDR1 SGHTA, CDR2 FQGTGA. The V and J ends lost 3 bases and 9 bases respectively, with 12 bases between them. Written as DNA, the CDR3 is TGTGCCAGCAGCTTGGAAAGGGCCCCTGAGCAGTTCTTC. Protein sequence: CASSLERAPEQFF.

This clonotype was found many times. This chain uses TRBV20-1 with TRBJ2-1; TRBD2 matches at 8 bases. The J segment lost 7 bases and the V segment lost 5 bases, leaving 10 bases of the junction unmatched. From germline, CDR1 is DFQATT and CDR2 SNEGSKA (reference sequence). The CDR3 loop spans 14 amino acids. CDR3 nucleotide sequence: TGCAGTGCTGTTGTCGGGACTAGTTTAAATGAGCAGTTCTTC. It specifies CSAVVGTSLNEQFF.

This chain uses TRBV12-3 or TRBV12-4 with TRBJ2-1, with D perhaps matching TRBD2 (5 bases). The CDR3 loop spans 13 amino acids. V was pared by 6 bases and J by 9 bases, with 15 bases between. The CDR3: CASSPGGRREQFF. CDR3 sequence (DNA): TGTGCCAGCAGCCCAGGAGGCCGTCGTGAGCAGTTCTTC.

This CDR3 is CASSLATMAGGNYGYTF. In DNA, the CDR3 is TGTGCCAGCAGCTTAGCGACGATGGCAGGGGGTAACTATGGCTACACCTTC. The chain uses TRBV7-2 and TRBJ1-2, with 7 nucleotides matching TRBD1. Germline assignment: CDR1 SGHTA and CDR2 FQGNSA. Trimming removed 0 bases from V and 1 base from J; junction bases left unmatched: 8. The CDR3 extends over 17 amino acids.

This clonotype was counted many times. V usage is TRBV7-9 and J usage is TRBJ2-1, with 7 bases that match TRBD1. CDR1 is SEHNR, CDR2 FQNEAQ, per germline (reference sequence). The CDR3 spans 15 residues. The V gene end was trimmed by 1 base and the J gene end by 6 bases; junction bases not matched to a gene: 6. In DNA, the CDR3 is TGTGCCAGCAGCTTAGGTGACAGGGAATCCAATGAGCAGTTCTTC. Translation gives CASSLGDRESNEQFF.

V usage is TRBV29-1 and J usage is TRBJ2-4, with 9 bases lining up with TRBD1. Germline trimming cut 5 bases from V and 1 base from J; bases unmatched to any gene: 9. Germline V CDR1 and CDR2: SQVTM, ANQGSEA. This CDR3 comprises 16 residues. CDR3 sequence: CSVLASDRGAKNIQYF. CDR3 nucleotide sequence: TGCAGCGTTTTAGCCTCGGACAGGGGTGCCAAAAACATTCAGTACTTC.

This clonotype was detected many times. The genes are TRBV12-3 or TRBV12-4 and TRBJ2-1, with TRBD2 as a possible D gene (5 bases). The CDR3 has 11 amino acids. The V end lost 8 bases, the J end lost 12 bases, and 14 bases lay between the germline ends. CDR3 protein: CASATRAGQFF. CDR3 bases: TGTGCCAGCGCCACTAGGGCAGGGCAGTTCTTC.

This clonotype was counted ten times or more. J is TRBJ2-3 and V is TRBV19; tentatively, D is TRBD1 (5 bases). The ends were cut back, 7 bases at V and 6 bases at J, with 14 bases in the middle. The CDR3 consists of 13 residues. The V gene's germline CDR1 is LNHDA and CDR2 SQIVND (reference sequence). In nucleotides, the CDR3 is TGTGCCAGTACCCTCCGCCCAGGGGATACGCAGTATTTT. Protein sequence: CASTLRPGDTQYF.

This clonotype showed up many times. The junction departs from the called germline gene at one end, perhaps through a read error. The chain joins TRBV6-1 to TRBJ1-1; D gene unclear. The CDR3 spans 17 residues. Germline V gene data show CDR1 as MNHNS and CDR2 as SASEGT. The CDR3 sequence is CASIENTANVMNTEAFF. CDR3 nucleotide sequence: TGTGCCAGCATTGAAAACACAGCAAATGTAATGAACACTGAAGCTTTCTTT.

V gene TRBV7-9 combines with J gene TRBJ2-5; the D is unclear. This CDR3 comprises 12 residues. Germline V gives CDR1 SEHNR, CDR2 FQNEAQ (reference sequence). V lost 6 bases, J lost 2 bases, and 7 bases lay in between. The CDR3 here is CASRTPQETQYF. CDR3 nucleotide sequence: TGTGCCAGCAGAACCCCACAAGAGACCCAGTACTTC.

This clonotype has a handful of counts. The genes are TRBV7-2 and TRBJ1-1; unclear D gene. The V gene's germline CDR1 is SGHTA and CDR2 FQGNSA. There are 16 residues in the CDR3. Trimming pared 3 bases from V and 2 bases from J, leaving 16 bases between. The CDR3 sequence: CASSFFPAGINTEAFF. CDR3 coding DNA: TGTGCCAGCAGCTTTTTCCCGGCTGGGATTAACACTGAAGCTTTCTTT.

This chain connects TRBV28 to TRBJ2-1, with D uncertain. Between the trimmed V and J ends, which lost 5 bases and 3 bases, there was a span of 14 bases. The germline V gene has CDR1 MDHEN and CDR2 SYDVKM. The CDR3 length is 15 residues. CDR3 sequence: CASSGADEDYNEQFF. The CDR3 region has the DNA TGTGCCAGCAGTGGTGCGGACGAAGACTACAATGAGCAGTTCTTC.

This clonotype was seen many times. The chain carries TRBV7-9 and TRBJ2-3; 8 bases match TRBD2. Germline lookup yields CDR1 SEHNR and CDR2 FQNEAQ (reference sequence). The CDR3 contains 15 residues. Trimming cost V 4 bases and J 4 bases; bases outside gene matches: 7. CDR3 protein: CASSSRTSSADTQYF. The CDR3, as DNA: TGTGCCAGCAGCTCCAGGACTAGCTCCGCAGATACGCAGTATTTT.

This clonotype was seen ten or more times. The chain has TRBV5-6 and TRBJ2-1, with a possible D match to TRBD2 (5 bases). CDR3 length equals 15 residues. Germline V CDR1 and CDR2: SGHDT, YYEEEE. V was shortened by 4 bases and J by 3 bases, with 14 bases between the two germline ends. In nucleotides, the CDR3 is TGTGCCAGCAGCCGGAGAGGGAGAATCTACAATGAGCAGTTCTTC. Its protein is CASSRRGRIYNEQFF.

This rearrangement joins TRBV6-5 to TRBJ1-5; D might be TRBD1 (5 bases). V gave up 2 bases and J gave up 2 bases, with 10 bases separating them. The CDR3 has 15 residues. CDR1 is MNHEY, CDR2 SVGAGI, per germline. Here the CDR3 reads CASSYGPQGNQPQHF. The CDR3 DNA is TGTGCCAGCAGTTACGGGCCACAGGGCAATCAGCCCCAGCATTTT.